This TCR beta chain is from a study of monozygotic twins with inflammatory bowel disease (dated by TCRdb to the late 2010s). With respect to the entire study: The complete study included 28 monozygotic twin pairs: 19 IBD-discordant Danish pairs and nine German pairs, of which four were IBD-concordant and five were IBD-discordant. Each individual had, on average, about 151 000 unique TCRalpha sequences and 181 000 unique TCRbeta sequences available for analysis. Disease-associated traits were sought mainly through comparisons between IBD patients and their genetically identical healthy co-twins within discordant pairs. Overall study outcomes, separate from this receptor: Compared with healthy twins, IBD patients had fewer clonotypes in common with other individuals, a difference most pronounced in patients showing signs of disease activity. TCRbeta repertoire diversity, by inverse Simpson index, was decreased in IBD patients compared with their healthy co-twins. Differing immunosuppressive treatments among patients may have added background noise and inter-individual variability to the repertoires. Concordant and discordant twins showed no difference in repertoire similarity, possibly because of limited statistical power. No single strong signal or clonotype linked to IBD turned up in the results, so the idea that one exists was not supported. The analysis was unable to tell apart different T cell subtypes.

A remark on this clonotype: Which antigen it targets is not known.

According to the germline V gene, CDR1 reads KGHSH and CDR2 reads LQKENI. There are 15 amino acids in the CDR3, from cysteine to phenylalanine inclusive. No DNA is given. The protocol used for the library was 5' RACE. For each TCR library, roughly 3,600 ng of total RNA was used. For each sample, cDNA was synthesized in eight separate reactions using SMARTScribe reverse transcriptase. During cDNA synthesis, unique molecular identifiers containing a 6-nucleotide sample barcode were introduced by template switching. TCRalpha and TCRbeta cDNA was amplified in two nested PCRs of 16 and 9 cycles, and bead purification was carried out after each PCR. Before amplification, cDNA was treated with uracil DNA-glycosylase and purified using the QIAquick PCR purification kit. The second PCR added Illumina TruSeq-compatible adapters along with sample-specific barcodes. Library quality and concentration were checked on TapeStation and Qubit, and libraries were pooled at about 5 ng each. Sequencing of pooled libraries was carried out on an Illumina HiSeq2500 single-index Rapid Run using 2 x 100 bp reads and custom sequencing primers. In the paper's pipeline: MiGEC version 1.2.6 was used for UMI-based consensus assembly to correct PCR and sequencing errors. MiXCR version 2.1.1 handled V(D)J alignment, clonotype assembly and CDR3 extraction. Normalisation of gene usage, clonotype sharing and MAIT/NKT TCR abundance was achieved by analysing the top 1000, 10 000 and 20 000 clonotypes per sample. Diversity was computed as the inverse Simpson index with the vegan R package after downsampling to 27 000 UMIs. Paired Mann-Whitney U tests on discordant twin pairs were used, with Benjamini-Hochberg multiple-testing correction. TCRdb reprocessed the reads, and each CDR3 protein sequence is entered once, without DNA. The V and J calls come from TCRdb's annotation, not from the publication. The record for this sample contains a few hundred thousand distinct CDR3 sequences. The leading ten clones occupy 2.5% to 3% of the sample.

A roughly 2.4 ml peripheral blood sample was drawn into PAXgene tubes per donor and stored at -80°C. Without any T cell sorting, total RNA was extracted from whole blood using the PAXgene blood miRNA kit on an automated QIAcube. Peripheral blood from monozygotic twin pairs, either concordant or discordant for inflammatory bowel disease, underwent deep TCRalpha and TCRbeta repertoire profiling that used unique molecular barcoding. Smoking habits were recorded for all twin pairs, and individuals were classified as current, former or never smokers. Recombination linked TRBV18 to TRBJ1-5. Sample: blood. This receptor was obtained from a human donor with ulcerative colitis or Crohn's disease, or a healthy co-twin of an affected twin (not recorded which). CDR3 protein: CASSPQSAGNQPQHF. Outside the CDR3, residues come from the reference TRBV18 and TRBJ1-5 proteins, so the full variable domain is: NAGVMQNPRHLVRRRGQEARLRCSPMKGHSHVYWYRQLPEEGLKFMVYLQKENIIDESGMPKERFSAEFPKEGPSILRIQQVVRGDSAAYFCASSPQSAGNQPQHFGDGTRLSIL.